Below, one T cell receptor (beta chain) is given with its context. No antigen is known for it. This sample is drawn from a study of OX40 agonist ivuxolimab in advanced cancers. Study background: Those treated in dose escalation had hepatocellular carcinoma, melanoma, renal cell cancer or head and neck cancer. Regarding the study as a whole: Both CD4+ and CD8+ T cell populations in blood had undergone clonal expansion by week 6 at 0.1 to 3.0 mg/kg.

TCRdb's copy holds only in-frame clones and misses some; the assay was immunoSEQ multiplex PCR. The table has some 74,000 clones, 88% seen once; the top ten hold around 0.98%. Trimming left V 2 bases short and J 8 bases short, with 12 bases between. The CDR3 covers 14 residues. Germline-derived CDR1 and CDR2 are MNHNS and SASEGT. V and J are TRBV6-1 and TRBJ1-4; weak D call: TRBD1 (6 bases). The sequencing here drew on CD4+ or CD8+ T cells sorted from blood, taken in a trial of the OX40 agonist ivuxolimab. The receptor was derived from an adult with an advanced solid tumor such as melanoma, head and neck, liver or kidney cancer. In DNA, the CDR3 is TGTGCCAGCAGTGAATGGGGGCTTGGCGAAAAACTGTTTTTT. Its translation is CASSEWGLGEKLFF.